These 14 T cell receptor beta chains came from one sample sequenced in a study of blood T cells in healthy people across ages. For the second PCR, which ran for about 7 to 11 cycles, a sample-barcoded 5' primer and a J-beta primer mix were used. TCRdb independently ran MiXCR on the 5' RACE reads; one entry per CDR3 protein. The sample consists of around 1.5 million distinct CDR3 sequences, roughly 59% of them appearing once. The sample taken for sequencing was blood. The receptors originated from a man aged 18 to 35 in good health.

Here the CDR3 reads CASSYPSYGYTF. CDR3 bases: TGTGCCAGCAGTTACCCCTCCTATGGCTACACCTTC. This rearrangement joins TRBV6-2 or TRBV6-3 to TRBJ1-2; D is undetermined. Germline assignment: CDR1 MNHEY and CDR2 SVGEGT. The CDR3 runs to 12 residues. With 2 bases removed from V and 4 bases from J, the gap between germline ends came to 5 bases.

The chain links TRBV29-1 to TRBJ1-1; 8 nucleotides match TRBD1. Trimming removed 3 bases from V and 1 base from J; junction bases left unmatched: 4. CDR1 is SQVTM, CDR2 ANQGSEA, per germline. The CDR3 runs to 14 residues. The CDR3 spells CSVEGDRGNTEAFF. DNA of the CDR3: TGCAGCGTTGAGGGCGACAGGGGGAACACTGAAGCTTTCTTT.

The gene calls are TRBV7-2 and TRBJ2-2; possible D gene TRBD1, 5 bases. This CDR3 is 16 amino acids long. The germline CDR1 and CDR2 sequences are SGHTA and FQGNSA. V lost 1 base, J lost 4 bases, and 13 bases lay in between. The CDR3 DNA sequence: TGTGCCAGCAGCTTAGGGGGCAGGGTTGGCACCGGGGAGCTGTTTTTT. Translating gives CASSLGGRVGTGELFF.

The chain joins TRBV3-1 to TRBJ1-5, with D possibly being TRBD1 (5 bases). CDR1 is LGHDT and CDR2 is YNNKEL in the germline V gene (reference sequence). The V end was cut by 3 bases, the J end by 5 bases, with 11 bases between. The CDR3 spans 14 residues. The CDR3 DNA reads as TGTGCCAGCAGCCAGGGGGTTGGGGATCAGCCCCAGCATTTT. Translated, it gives CASSQGVGDQPQHF.

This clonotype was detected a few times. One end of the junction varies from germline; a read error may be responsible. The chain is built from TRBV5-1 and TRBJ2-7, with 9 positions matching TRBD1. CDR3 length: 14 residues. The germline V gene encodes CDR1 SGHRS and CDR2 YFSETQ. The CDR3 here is CASSLGTGGDEQYF. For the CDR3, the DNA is TGTGCCAGCAGTTTAGGTACAGGGGGCGATGAGCAGTACTTC.

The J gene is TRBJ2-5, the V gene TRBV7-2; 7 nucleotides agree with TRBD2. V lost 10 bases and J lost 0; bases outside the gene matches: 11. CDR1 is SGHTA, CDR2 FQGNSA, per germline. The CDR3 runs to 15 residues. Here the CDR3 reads CATRPSSGDQETQYF. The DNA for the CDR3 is TGTGCCACCCGACCGTCGAGCGGGGACCAAGAGACCCAGTACTTC.

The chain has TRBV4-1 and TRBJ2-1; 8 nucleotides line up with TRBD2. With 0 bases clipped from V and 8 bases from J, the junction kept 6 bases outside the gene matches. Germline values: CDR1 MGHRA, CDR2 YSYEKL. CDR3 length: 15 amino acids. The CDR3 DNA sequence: TGCGCCAGCAGCCAAGATACTAGCGGTGGGGATGAGCAGTTCTTC. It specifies CASSQDTSGGDEQFF.

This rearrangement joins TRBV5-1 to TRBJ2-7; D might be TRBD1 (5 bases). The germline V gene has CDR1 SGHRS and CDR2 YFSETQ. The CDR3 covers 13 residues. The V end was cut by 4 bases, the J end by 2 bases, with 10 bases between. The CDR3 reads CASSTDKPYEQYF. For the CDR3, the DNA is TGCGCCAGCAGCACGGACAAGCCCTACGAGCAGTACTTC.

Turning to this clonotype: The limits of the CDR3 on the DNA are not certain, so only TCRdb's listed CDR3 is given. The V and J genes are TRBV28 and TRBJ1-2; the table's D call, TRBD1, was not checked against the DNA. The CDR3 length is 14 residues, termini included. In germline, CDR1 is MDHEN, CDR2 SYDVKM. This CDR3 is CASSPLSGVGGYTF.

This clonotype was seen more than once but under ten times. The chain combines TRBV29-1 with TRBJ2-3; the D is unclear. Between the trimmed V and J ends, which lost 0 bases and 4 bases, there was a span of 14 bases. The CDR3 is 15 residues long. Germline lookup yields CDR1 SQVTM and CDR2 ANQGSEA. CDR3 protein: CSVEDRSGLPDTQYF. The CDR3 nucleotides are TGCAGCGTTGAAGATCGGAGTGGGCTCCCAGATACGCAGTATTTT.

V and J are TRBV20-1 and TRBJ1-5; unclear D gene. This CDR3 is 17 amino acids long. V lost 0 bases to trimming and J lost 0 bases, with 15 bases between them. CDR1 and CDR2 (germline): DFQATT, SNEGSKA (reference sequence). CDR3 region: CSARDFRVDYSNQPQHF. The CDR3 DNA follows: TGCAGTGCTAGAGATTTCCGGGTAGATTATAGCAATCAGCCCCAGCATTTT.

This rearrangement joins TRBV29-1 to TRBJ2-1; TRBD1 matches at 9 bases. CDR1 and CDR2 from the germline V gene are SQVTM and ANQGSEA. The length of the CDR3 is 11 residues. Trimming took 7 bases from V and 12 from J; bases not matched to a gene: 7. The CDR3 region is CSAGLDRGQFF. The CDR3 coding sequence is TGCAGCGCAGGCCTGGACAGGGGGCAGTTCTTC.

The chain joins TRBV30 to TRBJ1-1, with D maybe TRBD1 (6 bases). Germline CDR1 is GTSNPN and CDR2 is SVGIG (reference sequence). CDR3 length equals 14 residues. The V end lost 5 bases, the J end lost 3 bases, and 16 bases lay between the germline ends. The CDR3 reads CAWRGAPRDTEAFF. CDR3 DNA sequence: TGTGCCTGGCGGGGGGCCCCGCGGGACACTGAAGCTTTCTTT.

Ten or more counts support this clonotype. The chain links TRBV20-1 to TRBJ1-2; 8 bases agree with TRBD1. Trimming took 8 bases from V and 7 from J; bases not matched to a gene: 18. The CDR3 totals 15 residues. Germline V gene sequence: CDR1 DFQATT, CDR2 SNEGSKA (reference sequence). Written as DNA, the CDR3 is TGCAGTCCCGCCGAGGGTCAGGGGGCGCCTGGTGGCTACACCTTC. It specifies CSPAEGQGAPGGYTF.